This T cell receptor beta chain was obtained from a study of blood T cell repertoires in COVID-19. Whole-study context: Acute and convalescent COVID-19 samples came from the United States, Italy and Spain. T cells, B-cell-depleted T cells, or PBMCs supplied cDNA or gDNA.

Authors' data handling: Nucleated cell counts were estimated from reference gene primer amplification. Generated by immunoSEQ multiplex PCR, the TCRdb table keeps only in-frame clones and is missing some. V, J and clone size derive from that table, while D and trimming were established from the DNA sequence. This sample has about 240,000 clones, with about four fifths found just once. The sample was peripheral blood. The receptor was isolated from a man between 25 and 39 years old who had recovered from COVID-19.

The CDR3 bases are TGTGCCAGCAGCTTCCGGCCAGCGGGGGCCCCCGGTACGCAGTATTTT. Amino acid sequence: CASSFRPAGAPGTQYF. The rearrangement joins TRBV7-2 to TRBJ2-3; 8 nucleotides align to TRBD2. The CDR3 spans 16 residues. Trimming took 3 bases from V and 8 from J; bases not matched to a gene: 13. Germline loops: CDR1 SGHTA, CDR2 FQGNSA.